Listed below are T cell receptor beta chains from one sample, sequenced in a study of T cell responses to AZD1222 COVID-19 vaccine. Here immunoSEQ multiplex PCR was the method, and the copy in TCRdb shows in-frame clones only, minus some. The table has 100,000 to 150,000 clones, 70% to 90% seen once; the top ten hold 25% to 30%. The sequenced sample was peripheral blood, obtained on day 0 of AZD1222 vaccination. All receptors derive from an adult in good health. Both conserved end residues are trimmed from each CDR3.

j_call	v_call	cdr3_aa
TRBJ2-7	TRBV5-1	ASSLGFESYEQY
TRBJ1-1	TRBV6-5	ASSASGAGTEAF
TRBJ1-1	TRBV6-4	ASSAFENTEAF
TRBJ1-5	TRBV7-9	ASSSEPGVNQPQH
TRBJ2-7	TRBV6-4	ASSDRMDEQY
TRBJ1-2	TRBV7-9	ASSRNPRFRDSNYGYT
TRBJ2-3	TRBV18	ASIKAGQGNTDTQY
TRBJ2-2	TRBV4-1	ASSQDWPDSGELF
TRBJ2-5	TRBV24-1	ATSEARGTGETQY
TRBJ2-3	TRBV29-1	SVPAGGSLTDTQY
TRBJ2-1	TRBV19	ASSIGPAGYNEQF
TRBJ2-6	TRBV30	AWSAFRTSGRRLGANVLT
TRBJ2-7	TRBV7-8	ASSPGGRDEQY
TRBJ2-2	TRBV29-1	SGDRVGTGELF
TRBJ1-1	TRBV19	ASSIRGASGTEAF
TRBJ1-2	TRBV5-1	ASSLVQKYGYT
TRBJ2-1	TRBV18	ASSFTGTSSYNEQF
TRBJ1-4	TRBV19	ASSHNEKLF
TRBJ1-6	TRBV11-2	ASSRDSRLH
TRBJ1-4	TRBV6-5	ASGPQGRKNEKLF
TRBJ1-3	TRBV10-3	AISEGVRSGNTIY
TRBJ2-7	TRBV29-1	SVESDSSSYEQY
TRBJ2-7	TRBV27	ASSSTPGGEVYEQY
TRBJ1-1	TRBV5-8	ASSSTGLNTEAF
TRBJ2-2	TRBV19	ASTARPNTGELF
TRBJ2-2	TRBV30	AWSKPDREVGELF
TRBJ1-6	TRBV5-1	ASSNRVNNSPLH
TRBJ2-3	TRBV7-6	ASSFGRTSTDTQY
TRBJ2-7	TRBV5-4	ASSIGQSSYEQY
TRBJ2-1	TRBV19	ASSRFGGRDSYNEQF
TRBJ1-3	TRBV3-1/TRBV3-2	ASSHSGPGNTIY
TRBJ1-1	TRBV3-1/TRBV3-2	ASSQDIGPGGAF
TRBJ1-4	TRBV7-9	ASSSPKGEKLF
TRBJ2-5	TRBV27	ATHTAGSQETQY
TRBJ2-7	TRBV27	ASSLGLDYDEQY
TRBJ1-3	TRBV7-8	ASSSSARGTGNTIY
TRBJ1-3	TRBV12-3/TRBV12-4	ASSPQGVNTIY
TRBJ2-1	TRBV11-2	ASSFKGANEQF
TRBJ2-1	TRBV4-1	ASSHEGLAGTIEQF
TRBJ2-3	TRBV7-8	ASSSGLTSTDTQY
TRBJ2-5	TRBV3-1/TRBV3-2	ASSQGFPSGETQY
TRBJ2-5	TRBV10-2	ASSVGAGGGETQY
TRBJ1-1	TRBV12-3/TRBV12-4	ASSLQTGTEAF
TRBJ2-7	TRBV6-5	ASRNSGGVPEQY
TRBJ1-2	TRBV28	ASSLRGGANYGYT
TRBJ1-4	TRBV5-1	ASSSGQYIGTNEKLF
TRBJ2-1	TRBV7-8	ASSLGGGTNYNEQF
TRBJ2-7	TRBV6-5	ASSYNRDNYEQY
TRBJ2-2	TRBV20-1	SASRTSRNTGELF
TRBJ1-6	TRBV30	AWAREGNSPLH
TRBJ1-3	TRBV5-1	ASSLSGIGNTIY
TRBJ1-6	TRBV28	ASSLWTFNSPLH
TRBJ2-5	TRBV9	ASSASGQVQETQY
TRBJ1-1	TRBV6-6	ASSKQGTEAF
TRBJ1-1	TRBV6-5	ASRGTGGMNTEAF